The clone carrying this T cell receptor beta chain was detected only a few times. Its matching antigen is unknown. CDR3 length: 16 amino acids. With 4 bases clipped from V and 0 bases from J, the junction kept 6 bases outside the gene matches. CDR1 is SGHKS, CDR2 YYEKEE, per germline (reference sequence). This sample is drawn from a study of post-analysis software for immune sequencing data. Prepared libraries of TCR beta cDNA carried unique molecular identifiers. TCRdb itself ran the PCR reads through MiXCR, one entry per CDR3 protein. The sample includes 600,000 to 750,000 distinct CDR3 sequences, 55% to 60% of them seen just once. Broader study findings: Roughly five TRBV segments, including TRBV5-6, TRBV5-1 and TRBV20-1, were more frequent in patients than controls.

The material sequenced was blood. J is TRBJ2-2 and V is TRBV5-5; 7 bases map to TRBD1. This clonotype was obtained from a girl aged 2 to 9 with multiple sclerosis. The CDR3 region has the DNA TGTGCCAGCAGCACGCGGACAGGCGCGAACACCGGGGAGCTGTTTTTT. As protein: CASSTRTGANTGELFF.